At least ten counts were recorded for the clone carrying this T cell receptor beta chain. The antigen is not known. Building the TCR beta libraries relied on iRepertoire HTBI primers, and CDR3 regions underwent Arm-PCR. Authors' processing steps: Identification yielded 55 to 75 TRBV and more than 12 TRBJ segments across samples. MiXCR, applied by TCRdb to the multiplex PCR reads, yields one record per CDR3 protein. The V and J calls and clone size come from TCRdb's table, not from the authors' own analysis. The table records 350,000 to 500,000 distinct CDR3 sequences, around 20% of them present only once. The time point here: persistent/refractory GD, antithyroid drugs over 5 years with positive TRAb. Construction of the TCR library relied on RNA isolated from PBMCs. The EDTA tubes were filled with 7 to 9.5 milliliters of drawn peripheral blood. These data belong to a study of regulatory T cells in long-lasting Graves disease.

Points from the study as a whole: Persistent-disease Graves' patients showed less TCR diversity than new cases.

CDR3 length: 16 amino acids. Trimming took off 2 bases at V and 0 bases at J, with 11 bases between the two ends. CDR1 and CDR2 from the germline V gene are MDHEN and SYDVKM. This specimen was peripheral blood mononuclear cells (PBMCs), taken when the disease was refractory, from a patient treated with antithyroid drugs. The J gene is TRBJ1-5, the V gene TRBV28, with D unclear. The receptor was isolated from a female donor with Graves disease. For the CDR3, the DNA is TGTGCCAGCAGTTTACGAGGACGCGCTAGCAATCAGCCCCAGCATTTT. Its translation: CASSLRGRASNQPQHF.